Listed below are T cell receptor beta chains from one sample, sequenced in a study of regulatory T cells in long-lasting Graves disease. TCRdb re-called the multiplex PCR reads through MiXCR, storing one row per CDR3 protein. The top ten clones hold around 18% of a sample with about 620,000 distinct CDR3 sequences, about 16% of them seen once. The sample also formed part of further work on T cells in Graves' hyperthyroidism and ophthalmopathy.

The sample here was peripheral blood mononuclear cells (PBMCs), taken at new diagnosis, from a patient treated with antithyroid drugs. These receptors originate from a woman younger than 45 with Graves disease. Both conserved end residues are part of each CDR3. The D gene is left open where the match is weak. Clone size is stated in some rows and not others, as once, few, many or a class when expanded.

v_call	clone_size	d_call	j_call	cdr3_nt	cdr3_aa
TRBV20-1	few	NA	TRBJ2-2	TGCAGTGCTAGAGATGGGGGAAAACCCTACGAGGGGGAGCTGTTTTTT	CSARDGGKPYEGELFF
TRBV19	NA	NA	TRBJ2-2	TGTGCCAGTAGTATCCTCGGGGAGCTGTTTTTT	CASSILGELFF
TRBV20-1	many	NA	TRBJ2-5	TGCAGTGCCACCCCCCAAGCGGGCAGACGTAGGGAGACCCAGTACTTC	CSATPQAGRRRETQYF
TRBV6-2/TRBV6-3	few	NA	TRBJ2-2	TGTGCCAGCAGTTACTCGTCAGTACGGGCCGGGGAGCTGTTTTTT	CASSYSSVRAGELFF
TRBV28	many	NA	TRBJ1-1	TGTGCCAGCAGGCTAGCGGGGAGCACTGAAGCTTTCTTT	CASRLAGSTEAFF
TRBV6-5	NA	NA	TRBJ2-7	TGTGCCAGCAGTTACACACCCGGGACTCCCACCTACGAGCAGTACTTC	CASSYTPGTPTYEQYF
TRBV5-1	few	NA	TRBJ2-5	TGCGCCAGCAGCTTGTACCTCGGCACCGAGACCCAGTACTTC	CASSLYLGTETQYF
TRBV19	few	NA	TRBJ1-2	TGTGCCAGTAGTATAGACGCGGGACCCCCGTATGGCTACACCTTC	CASSIDAGPPYGYTF
TRBV20-1	many	NA	TRBJ1-1	TGCAGTGCTAGGCCGATGAACACTGAAGCTTTCTTT	CSARPMNTEAFF
TRBV6-1	many	NA	TRBJ1-6	TGTGCCAGCAGTGGTCTGACAGAGAATTCACCCCTCCACTTT	CASSGLTENSPLHF
TRBV18	few	TRBD1	TRBJ2-5	TGTGCCAGCTCACCAAGGGACAGTGGGTACCAAGAGACCCAGTACTTC	CASSPRDSGYQETQYF
TRBV20-1	many	TRBD2	TRBJ2-3	TGCAGTCGACTAGCGCCCTCGGCAGATACGCAGTATTTT	CSRLAPSADTQYF
TRBV19	NA	TRBD1	TRBJ2-1	TGTGCCAGCAGTATACAGGGGAGCTCCTACAATGAGCAGTTCTTC	CASSIQGSSYNEQFF
TRBV12-3/TRBV12-4	many	NA	TRBJ2-7	TGTGCCAGCAGCGAAGGCGGGTGGTTTTACGAGCAGTACTTC	CASSEGGWFYEQYF
TRBV6-1	many	NA	TRBJ1-2	TGTGCCAGCAGCTTAGCCGACGGGGAAGGCTACACCTTC	CASSLADGEGYTF
TRBV7-6	many	TRBD1	TRBJ2-1	TGTGCCAGCAGCCCCTCGACAGGGGGGGTTTACAATGAGCAGTTCTTC	CASSPSTGGVYNEQFF
TRBV10-3	many	NA	TRBJ1-1	TGTGCCATCAGTGAGTCAGAAGGGATAAACTTTGAAGCTTTCTTT	CAISESEGINFEAFF
TRBV28	NA	TRBD2	TRBJ2-7	TGTGCCAGCAGATCCCTGCGGACTAGGTATTTCTACGAGCAGTACTTC	CASRSLRTRYFYEQYF
TRBV10-3	many	TRBD1	TRBJ2-7	TGTGCCGCTAGACAGGGGGCGGGGGAGCAGTACTTC	CAARQGAGEQYF
TRBV29-1	many	NA	TRBJ1-2	TGCAGCGTTGACAGTGCCGGCGGCGGCTACACCTTC	CSVDSAGGGYTF
TRBV7-9	NA	TRBD1	TRBJ1-4	TGTGCCAGCAGCCCGACAGGGATTGCAACTAATGAAAAACTGTTTTTT	CASSPTGIATNEKLFF
TRBV11-1	NA	NA	TRBJ2-7	TGTGCCAGCAGCCTCCCCGGGACCGGATCGGACGAGCAGTACTTC	CASSLPGTGSDEQYF
TRBV20-1	NA	NA	TRBJ2-7	TGCAGTGCTTTGGACAGTCCCTACGAGCAGTACTTC	CSALDSPYEQYF
TRBV28	many	TRBD1	TRBJ2-1	TGTGCCAGCAGTCGGACAGGGACTGAGCAGTTCTTC	CASSRTGTEQFF
TRBV14	NA	NA	TRBJ2-6	TGTGCCAGCAGCCAAGGACTTGGCTCTGGGGCCAACGTCCTGACTTTC	CASSQGLGSGANVLTF
TRBV27	many	TRBD2	TRBJ2-7	TGTGCCAGCAGTTTCTCAAACTCCCGGCCTAGCGGGATCTACGAGCAGTACTTC	CASSFSNSRPSGIYEQYF
TRBV19	NA	NA	TRBJ2-5	TGTGCCAGTACCCCTGGGGGGAAACAAGAGACCCAGTACTTC	CASTPGGKQETQYF
TRBV20-1	NA	NA	TRBJ2-1	TGCAGTGCTAGACATCAGACAGGGAGGAATGAGCAGTTCTTC	CSARHQTGRNEQFF
TRBV5-1	NA	TRBD2	TRBJ2-1	TGCGCCAGCAGACCCGGACTAGCGGGGCCGAGCTCCTACAATGAGCAGTTCTTC	CASRPGLAGPSSYNEQFF
TRBV19	NA	NA	TRBJ1-5	TGTGCCAGTAGTATAGGGGGTGGCAGTCAGCCCCAGCATTTT	CASSIGGGSQPQHF
TRBV2	many	NA	TRBJ2-2	TGTGCCAGCAAGGCCGGGGAGCTGTTTTTT	CASKAGELFF
TRBV7-9	few	TRBD1	TRBJ2-2	TGTGCCAGCAGTCTTCCCTTGTTAAGACAGGGTCCGAACACCGGGGAGCTGTTTTTT	CASSLPLLRQGPNTGELFF
TRBV20-1	NA	NA	TRBJ2-1	TGCAGTGCGGCCGACCCAGCGGAAGTCCCCCGCAATGAGCAGTTCTTC	CSAADPAEVPRNEQFF
TRBV30	few	TRBD2	TRBJ2-7	TGTGCCTGGACCCGGGGGGTCGTCTACGAGCAGTACTTC	CAWTRGVVYEQYF
TRBV6-2/TRBV6-3	NA	TRBD2	TRBJ2-2	TGTGCCAGCAGTGCGGGAGTGAGCACCGGGGAGCTGTTTTTT	CASSAGVSTGELFF
TRBV28	many	NA	TRBJ1-1	TGTGCCAGCAGTGCGGTTGGGGGGACTGAAGCTTTCTTT	CASSAVGGTEAFF
TRBV27	few	NA	TRBJ1-5	TGTGCCAGCAGTTCTCCATTTGGGCCCCAGCATTTT	CASSSPFGPQHF
TRBV6-1	many	NA	TRBJ1-2	TGTGCCAGCAGTGAAGGGGGTGATGGCTACACCTTC	CASSEGGDGYTF
TRBV24-1	NA	TRBD2	TRBJ2-7	TGTGCCACCTCCTCGGGACTAGCGACTTCCTACGAGCAGTACTTC	CATSSGLATSYEQYF
TRBV2	few	NA	TRBJ2-3	TGTGCCAGCAGCAGGGAATCGGGCACAGGTACGCAGTATTTT	CASSRESGTGTQYF
TRBV30	many	NA	TRBJ1-2	TGTGCCTGGAACGGGGGCAACTATGGCTACACCTTC	CAWNGGNYGYTF
TRBV18	few	NA	TRBJ2-1	TGTGCCAGCTCAGAAATCGGGGAATCCTACAATGAGCAGTTCTTC	CASSEIGESYNEQFF
TRBV30	many	NA	TRBJ1-1	TGTGCCTGGAGCCCAAACCCCAGGGGAAGGACTGAAGCTTTCTTT	CAWSPNPRGRTEAFF
TRBV9	NA	NA	TRBJ2-5	TGTGCCAGCAGCCAACCGGACACCTCTTATGGGGAGACCCAGTACTTC	CASSQPDTSYGETQYF
TRBV27	many	NA	TRBJ2-7	TGTGCCAGCAGTTTGCGACAGCTCCGAGGCGCCGAGCAGTACTTC	CASSLRQLRGAEQYF
TRBV6-1	many	NA	TRBJ1-4	TGTGCCAGCAGTGAAGCGAGGGGAAGGTATAATGAAAAACTGTTTTTT	CASSEARGRYNEKLFF
TRBV28	many	NA	TRBJ2-7	TGTGCCAGCAGCCTTCTAGCGAGCAGCTCCTACGAGCAGTACTTC	CASSLLASSSYEQYF
TRBV25-1	NA	NA	TRBJ1-2	TGTGCCAGCAGTGAGGGGGCGTTTGGCTACACCTTC	CASSEGAFGYTF
TRBV7-9	NA	NA	TRBJ2-5	TGTGCCAGCAGCTTACAGGCTGGTAGCGGAGAGACCCAGTACTTC	CASSLQAGSGETQYF
TRBV5-1	NA	TRBD2	TRBJ2-3	TGCGCCAGCGGCCCGGGACTAGCGGGAGCAGATACGCAGTATTTT	CASGPGLAGADTQYF
TRBV2	many	TRBD1	TRBJ2-3	TGTGCCAGCAATCTACGAACCGGGGACAGAGACACAGATACGCAGTATTTT	CASNLRTGDRDTDTQYF
TRBV29-1	few	NA	TRBJ2-2	TGCAGCGTTCCCAGCGGCCGAAACACCGGGGAGCTGTTTTTT	CSVPSGRNTGELFF